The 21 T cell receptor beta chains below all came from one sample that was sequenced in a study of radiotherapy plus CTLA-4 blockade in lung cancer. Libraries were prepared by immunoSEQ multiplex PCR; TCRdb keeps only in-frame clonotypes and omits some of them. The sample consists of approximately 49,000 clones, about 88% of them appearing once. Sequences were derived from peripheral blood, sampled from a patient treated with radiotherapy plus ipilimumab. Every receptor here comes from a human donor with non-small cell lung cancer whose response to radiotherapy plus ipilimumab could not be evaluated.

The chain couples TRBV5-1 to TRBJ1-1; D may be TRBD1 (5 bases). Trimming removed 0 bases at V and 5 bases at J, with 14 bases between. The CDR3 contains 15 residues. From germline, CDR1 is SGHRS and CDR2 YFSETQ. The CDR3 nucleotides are TGCGCCAGCAGCTTGGAGGCAGGGATTGGGACTGAAGCTTTCTTT. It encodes CASSLEAGIGTEAFF.

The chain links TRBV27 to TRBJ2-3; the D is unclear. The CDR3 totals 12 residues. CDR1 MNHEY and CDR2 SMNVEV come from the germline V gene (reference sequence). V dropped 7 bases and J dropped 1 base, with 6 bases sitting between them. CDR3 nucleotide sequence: TGTGCCAGCATTGGCCGCACAGATACGCAGTATTTT. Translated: CASIGRTDTQYF.

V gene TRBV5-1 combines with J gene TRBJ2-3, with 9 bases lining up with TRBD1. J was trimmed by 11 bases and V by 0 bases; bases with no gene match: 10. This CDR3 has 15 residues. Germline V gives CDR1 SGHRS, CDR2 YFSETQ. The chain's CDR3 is CASSLEGQGPSEQYF. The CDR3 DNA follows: TGCGCCAGCAGCTTGGAGGGACAGGGCCCCTCTGAGCAGTATTTT.

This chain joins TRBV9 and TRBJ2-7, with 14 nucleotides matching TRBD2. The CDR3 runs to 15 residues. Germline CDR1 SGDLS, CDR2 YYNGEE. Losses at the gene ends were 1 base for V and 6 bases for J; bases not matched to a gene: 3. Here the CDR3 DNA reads TGTGCCAGCAGCGTAATGGGACTAGCGGGAGCCGAGCAGTACTTC. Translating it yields CASSVMGLAGAEQYF.

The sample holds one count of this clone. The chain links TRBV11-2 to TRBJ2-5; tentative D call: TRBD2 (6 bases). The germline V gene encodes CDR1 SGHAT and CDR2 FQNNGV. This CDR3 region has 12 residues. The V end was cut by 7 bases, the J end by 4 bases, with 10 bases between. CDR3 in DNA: TGTGCCAGCATGCGGAGGGGAGAGACCCAGTACTTC. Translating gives CASMRRGETQYF.

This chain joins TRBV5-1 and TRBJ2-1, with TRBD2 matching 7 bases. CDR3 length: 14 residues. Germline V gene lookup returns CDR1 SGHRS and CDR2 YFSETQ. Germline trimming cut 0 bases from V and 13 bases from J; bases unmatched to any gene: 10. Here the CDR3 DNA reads TGCGCCAGCAGCTTGGAGTGGGCTGAGCGGGAACAGTTCTTC. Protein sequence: CASSLEWAEREQFF.

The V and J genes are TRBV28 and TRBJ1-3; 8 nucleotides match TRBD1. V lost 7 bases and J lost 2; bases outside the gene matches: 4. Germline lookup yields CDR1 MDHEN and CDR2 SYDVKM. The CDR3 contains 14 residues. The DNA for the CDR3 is TGTGCCAGCATCCTACAGGGGGCTGGAAACACCATATATTTT. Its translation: CASILQGAGNTIYF.

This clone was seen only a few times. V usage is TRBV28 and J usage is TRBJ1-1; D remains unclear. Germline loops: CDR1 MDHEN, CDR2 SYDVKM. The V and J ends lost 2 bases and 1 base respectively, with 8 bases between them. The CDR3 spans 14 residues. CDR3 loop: CASSLGQRNTEAFF. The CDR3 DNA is TGTGCCAGCAGTTTAGGGCAGAGGAACACTGAAGCTTTCTTT.

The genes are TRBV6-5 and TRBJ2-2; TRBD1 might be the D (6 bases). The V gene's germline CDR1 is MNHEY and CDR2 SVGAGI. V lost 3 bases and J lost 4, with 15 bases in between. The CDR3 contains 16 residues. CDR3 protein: CASSYPQGRLTGELFF. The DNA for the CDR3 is TGTGCCAGCAGTTATCCACAGGGACGGCTCACCGGGGAGCTGTTTTTT.

CDR3 in DNA: TGTGCCAGCAGCTTGAGACTAGCGGGCCGCACAGATACGCAGTATTTT. Protein sequence: CASSLRLAGRTDTQYF. The rearrangement joins TRBV5-5 to TRBJ2-3, with TRBD2 matching 10 bases. V lost 1 base to trimming and J lost 1 base; unmatched junction nucleotides: 3. Germline CDR1 reads SGHKS; CDR2 reads YYEKEE (reference sequence). The CDR3 consists of 16 residues. Full variable domain (missing parts from reference TRBV5-5 and TRBJ2-3): DAGVTQSPTHLIKTRGQQVTLRCSPISGHKSVSWYQQVLGQGPQFIFQYYEKEERGRGNFPDRFSARQFPNYSSELNVNALLLGDSALYLCASSLRLAGRTDTQYFGPGTRLTVL.

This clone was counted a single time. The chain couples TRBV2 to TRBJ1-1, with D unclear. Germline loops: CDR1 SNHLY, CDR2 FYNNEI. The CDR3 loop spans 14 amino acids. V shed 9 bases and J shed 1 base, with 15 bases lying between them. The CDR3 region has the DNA TGTGCCAGTCCGAGACTCGATACGAACACTGAAGCTTTCTTT. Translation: CASPRLDTNTEAFF.

In DNA, the CDR3 is TGCGCCAGCAGCATCGGGACAGGGCGTGAAAAACTGTTTTTT. Its protein is CASSIGTGREKLFF. The genes are TRBV5-1 and TRBJ1-4; 9 bases map to TRBD1. The CDR3 sequence is 14 residues long. Trimming took 4 bases from V and 7 from J; bases not matched to a gene: 5. Germline lookup yields CDR1 SGHRS and CDR2 YFSETQ.

Here the CDR3 reads CASSPPAGSKAFF. The CDR3 DNA follows: TGTGCCAGCTCACCGCCCGCGGGGTCGAAAGCTTTCTTT. The gene calls are TRBV18 and TRBJ1-1, with unresolved D. CDR3 length equals 13 residues. Looked up from germline, CDR1 is KGHSH and CDR2 is LQKENI. V was clipped by 3 bases and J by 9 bases, with 14 bases between them.

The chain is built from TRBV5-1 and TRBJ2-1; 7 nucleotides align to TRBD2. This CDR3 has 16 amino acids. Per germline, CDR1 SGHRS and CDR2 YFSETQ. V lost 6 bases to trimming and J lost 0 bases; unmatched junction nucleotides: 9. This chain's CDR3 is CASKLNGGSSYNEQFF. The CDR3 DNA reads TGCGCCAGCAAATTAAACGGGGGGAGCTCCTACAATGAGCAGTTCTTC.

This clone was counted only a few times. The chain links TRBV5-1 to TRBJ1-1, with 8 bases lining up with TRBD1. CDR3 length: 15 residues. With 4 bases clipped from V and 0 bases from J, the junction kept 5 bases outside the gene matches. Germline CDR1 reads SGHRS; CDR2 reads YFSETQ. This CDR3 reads CASSPATGVNTEAFF. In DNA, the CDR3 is TGCGCCAGCAGCCCGGCGACAGGGGTGAACACTGAAGCTTTCTTT.

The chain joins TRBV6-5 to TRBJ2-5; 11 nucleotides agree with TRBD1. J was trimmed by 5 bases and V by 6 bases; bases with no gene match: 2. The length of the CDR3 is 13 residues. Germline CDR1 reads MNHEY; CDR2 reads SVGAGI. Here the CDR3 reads CASRDRGHETQYF. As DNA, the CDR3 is TGTGCCAGCAGGGACAGGGGGCACGAGACCCAGTACTTC.

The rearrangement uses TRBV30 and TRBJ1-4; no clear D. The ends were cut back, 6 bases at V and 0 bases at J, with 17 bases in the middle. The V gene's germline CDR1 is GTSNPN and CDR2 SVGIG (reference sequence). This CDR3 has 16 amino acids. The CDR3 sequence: CACGGGLRATNEKLFF. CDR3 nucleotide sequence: TGTGCCTGTGGCGGCGGGTTGCGCGCAACTAATGAAAAACTGTTTTTT.

In DNA form, the CDR3 reads TGTGCCAGCAGCTTGTTTGCTAGCGGGACCATAGATGAGCAGTTCTTC. Translation gives CASSLFASGTIDEQFF. V is TRBV7-9 and J is TRBJ2-1, with 9 bases that match TRBD2. V dropped 3 bases and J dropped 8; count of bases not matched to a gene: 11. This CDR3 is 16 amino acids long. In germline, CDR1 is SEHNR, CDR2 FQNEAQ (reference sequence).

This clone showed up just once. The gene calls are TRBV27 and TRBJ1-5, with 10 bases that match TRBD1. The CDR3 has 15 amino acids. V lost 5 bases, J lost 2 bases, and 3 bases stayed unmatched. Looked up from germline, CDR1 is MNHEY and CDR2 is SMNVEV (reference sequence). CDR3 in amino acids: CASSIGTGGNQPQHF. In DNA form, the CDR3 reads TGTGCCAGCAGTATCGGGACAGGGGGCAATCAGCCCCAGCATTTT.

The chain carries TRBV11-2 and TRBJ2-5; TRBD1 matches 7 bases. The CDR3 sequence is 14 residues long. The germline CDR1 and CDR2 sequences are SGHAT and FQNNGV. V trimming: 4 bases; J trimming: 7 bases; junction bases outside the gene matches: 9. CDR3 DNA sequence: TGTGCCAGCAGCTCATTAAGACAGGGATCGACCCAGTACTTC. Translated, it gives CASSSLRQGSTQYF.

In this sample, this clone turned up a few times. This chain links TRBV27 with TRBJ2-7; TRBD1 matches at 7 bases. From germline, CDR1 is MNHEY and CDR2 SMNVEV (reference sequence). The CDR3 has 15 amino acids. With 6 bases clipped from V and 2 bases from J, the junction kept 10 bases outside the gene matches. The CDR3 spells CASSKTGVPTYEQYF. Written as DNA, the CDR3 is TGTGCCAGCAGCAAAACAGGGGTTCCGACCTACGAGCAGTACTTC.